The entry that follows covers one TCR beta chain sequence. Its matching antigen is unknown. Trimming pared 3 bases from V and 0 bases from J, leaving 12 bases between. Germline values: CDR1 SGHVS, CDR2 FQNEAQ. This CDR3 spans 16 amino acids. Repertoires were generated with immunoSEQ multiplex PCR, while TCRdb's copy carries only in-frame clones and drops some. The repertoire holds 100,000 to 150,000 clones, with approximately 90% as singletons. These data originate in a study of T cell responses to AZD1222 COVID-19 vaccine. Study results and limitations: Donors were chiefly white British, with a greater number of females, and clonal diversity was perhaps underestimated. Spike was spanned by vaccine-associated CD4 TCRs, which were dominant at 160-218 and 743-854. Baseline serostatus was positive in only 5 to 7 AZD1222 recipients. Close to half of all spike-specific TCRs reportedly target regions of the variants that are unmutated.

This sequence was found in an adult in good health. This sequence joins TRBV7-8 and TRBJ1-5; D gene unclear. Sequencing used peripheral blood, obtained on day 0 of MenACWY control vaccination. The CDR3 protein is CASSFGVWNSNQPQHF. For the CDR3, the DNA is TGTGCCAGCAGCTTCGGGGTGTGGAATAGCAATCAGCCCCAGCATTTT.